This note documents a single T cell receptor (beta chain) sequence. Its antigen is still unknown. Assay used: immunoSEQ multiplex PCR; TCRdb lists only in-frame clones, some missing. Altogether about 110,000 clones are present, 60% to 85% being singletons, with the ten largest covering about 5.1%. The CDR3 is 14 amino acids. Germline V gene data show CDR1 as GTSNPN and CDR2 as SVGIG (reference sequence). V shed 2 bases and J shed 5 bases, with 14 bases lying between them. This sample is drawn from a study of PD-1 blockade in mismatch repair-deficient tumors. Study details: Patients had approximately 12 mismatch repair-deficient cancer types, all previously treated and progressing.

General study results and limits: Tumor-resident clones, often undetectable pretreatment in blood, expanded then contracted after pembrolizumab.

This sequence was found in an adult with mismatch repair-deficient cancer. This material consisted of peripheral blood, taken just over 59 weeks after starting pembrolizumab. V usage is TRBV30 and J usage is TRBJ2-3; D tentatively fits TRBD1 or TRBD2 (6 bases each). CDR3 amino acids: CAWSKGGDRDTQYF. Here the CDR3 DNA reads TGTGCCTGGAGTAAGGGGGGAGACAGAGATACGCAGTATTTT.